This TCR beta chain stems from a study of OX40 agonist ivuxolimab in advanced cancers. Some background on the complete study: Ivuxolimab was an agonistic, fully human IgG2 monoclonal antibody directed against OX40 (CD134), a costimulatory receptor. Among the roughly 52 dose-escalation patients, about 19 had hepatocellular carcinoma, roughly 15 melanoma, 9 renal cell carcinoma and 9 head and neck cancer. Intravenous ivuxolimab was administered to patients every 2 weeks at six dose levels: 0.01, 0.1, 0.3, 1.5, 3 and 10 mg/kg. The paper covers the monotherapy dose-escalation part of the phase I ivuxolimab trial, which included N ≈ 50 patients. A male proportion of about 79% and a mean age of 60 years, ranging from about 23 to 90, were recorded for the dose-escalation cohort. Partial responses were achieved by three dose-escalation patients, of whom one had hepatocellular carcinoma and two had cutaneous melanoma. Prior anti-PD-1, anti-PD-L1 or anti-CTLA-4 therapy was permitted, and 40% to 50% of dose-escalation patients had received checkpoint inhibitors. Peripheral TCRbeta sequencing aimed to test whether ivuxolimab altered TCR sequence diversity and caused clonal T-cell expansion.

Patients with a history of autoimmune disease or receiving systemic immunosuppression were excluded from the trial. In every dose cohort, peripheral blood was drawn for TCR sequencing at baseline, cycle 4 day 1, and cycle 7 day 1. Samples were obtained from an open-label, multicenter, first-in-human phase I dose-escalation trial of ivuxolimab. Adults with locally advanced or metastatic head and neck squamous cell, hepatocellular, melanoma or renal cell carcinoma were enrolled in the trial. CD4+ and CD8+ T cells were sorted separately from peripheral blood before TCR sequencing. What the study reported, not specific to this receptor: At doses from 0.1 to 3.0 mg/kg, clonal expansion was seen in both CD4+ and CD8+ blood T cells between baseline and week 6. Low levels of normalized T-cell clonal expansion were also seen in some nonresponding patients. Which antigens the clonally expanded peripheral T cells were specific for was not determined. On average, CD8+ T cells showed more expanded clones than CD4+ T cells after ivuxolimab. In the 0.1-3.0 mg/kg groups, partial responders had among the lowest normalized peripheral clonal expansion, particularly in CD8+ T cells.

Worth noting for this clone: Its binding antigen is unknown. No per-base quality is available; no much larger clone lies one base away.

Genomic DNA was extracted from sorted cells for sequencing of the TCRbeta CDR3 region. TCRbeta CDR3 regions were sequenced using the immunoSEQ Assay. The immuneACCESS repertoire file appears here via TCRdb, limited to in-frame rearrangements. These files lack a portion of the clones; in checked studies, under half of the deficit traces to unresolved V genes, and the cause of the others is not known. The sample has 45,000 to 55,000 clones on record, approximately 79% of them singletons. The top ten constitute about 1.5% of the sample. CDR1 and CDR2, looked up from the germline V gene, are MDHEN and SYDVKM. Taken from cysteine to phenylalanine, the CDR3 has 15 residues. CDR3 DNA only is kept here, 45 bases in frame from base 1. V loses 3 bases at its end and J loses 14 bases; junction bases beyond the gene matches: 13.

This TCR derives from an adult with an advanced solid tumor such as melanoma, head and neck, liver or kidney cancer. This sequence uses TRBV28 and TRBJ2-4; 10 bases in the middle match TRBD2. The sequencing used CD4+ or CD8+ T cells sorted from blood, collected in a trial of the OX40 agonist ivuxolimab. Here is the DNA: TGTGCCAGCAGTTTCGTAGCGGGAGGACCTGCCCAAGAGTACTTC. Its protein is CASSFVAGGPAQEYF.